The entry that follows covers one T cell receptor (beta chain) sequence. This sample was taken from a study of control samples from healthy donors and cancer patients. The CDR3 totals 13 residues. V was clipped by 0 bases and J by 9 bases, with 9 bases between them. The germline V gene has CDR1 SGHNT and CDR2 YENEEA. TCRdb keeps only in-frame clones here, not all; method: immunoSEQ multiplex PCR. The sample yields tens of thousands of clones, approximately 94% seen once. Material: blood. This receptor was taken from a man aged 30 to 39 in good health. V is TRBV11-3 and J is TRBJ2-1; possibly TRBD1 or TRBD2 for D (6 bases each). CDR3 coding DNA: TGTGCCAGCAGCTTAGATGGGGGGCTTGAGCAGTTCTTC. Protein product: CASSLDGGLEQFF.